Included here is one T cell receptor (beta chain) sequence, with context. What it recognizes is unknown. The sample is drawn from a study of cytomegalovirus exposure and HLA in healthy donors. Findings and caveats of the study: Presence/absence comparisons presumed near-even sequencing depth among donors. Several of the most significant clusters appeared linked to common viral pathogens, based on a later analysis.

The PCR ran on 60 Vbeta and 13 Jbeta primers. Clones were sequenced by immunoSEQ multiplex PCR, and TCRdb holds only the in-frame ones, with some missing. In total, the table holds under 200,000 clones. This clonotype originated in a man aged 25 to 40 in good health and CMV-seronegative. Sequencing was done on a sample of PBMCs.

The CDR3 DNA follows: TGTGCCAGCAGCCCCGGACAGTGGAACACCGGGGAGCTGTTTTTT. Translation gives CASSPGQWNTGELFF. V and J are TRBV5-6 and TRBJ2-2; D is perhaps TRBD1 (6 bases). Germline V gene sequence: CDR1 SGHDT, CDR2 YYEEEE. The V and J ends lost 4 bases and 1 base respectively, with 11 bases between them. The CDR3 totals 15 residues.